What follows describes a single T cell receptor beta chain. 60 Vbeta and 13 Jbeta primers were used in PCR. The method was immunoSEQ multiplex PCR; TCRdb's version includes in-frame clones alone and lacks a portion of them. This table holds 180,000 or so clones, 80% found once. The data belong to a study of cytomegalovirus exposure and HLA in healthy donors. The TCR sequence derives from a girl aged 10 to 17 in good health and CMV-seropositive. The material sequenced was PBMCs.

CDR3 loop: CASSLVGGYYEQYF. CDR3 sequence (DNA): TGTGCCAGCAGCTTAGTGGGGGGGTACTACGAGCAGTACTTC. This chain joins TRBV7-6 and TRBJ2-7; the match to TRBD2 covers 7 bases. The CDR3 has 14 residues. Per the germline V gene, CDR1 is SGHVS and CDR2 is FNYEAQ. V shed 1 base and J 3 bases; nucleotides not matched to a gene: 3.